This TCR beta chain was obtained from a study of response to subunit inactivated influenza vaccine. TCRdb reanalysed the RT-PCR reads using MiXCR and keeps one entry per CDR3 protein. Of hundreds of thousands of distinct CDR3 sequences listed, around 13% were seen once; the top ten hold less than 9%. The germline CDR1 and CDR2 sequences are SGHAT and FQDESV (reference sequence). V was cut by 6 bases and J by 3 bases, with 11 bases left in between. CDR3 length: 13 residues. The clonotype was recovered from a man in his fifties or sixties who received an inactivated influenza vaccine. V and J are TRBV11-1 and TRBJ1-1; possible D gene TRBD1, 5 bases. The sample in question was PBMCs from blood, obtained roughly 15 days before vaccination. CDR3 amino acids: CASRPEGYTEAFF. CDR3 nucleotide sequence: TGTGCCAGCAGACCAGAGGGGTACACTGAAGCTTTCTTT.